These 20 T cell receptor beta chains were all obtained from the same sample, sequenced in a study of shared clonotypes between healthy human individuals. Data came from immunoSEQ multiplex PCR; TCRdb stores just in-frame clones and leaves some out. Here the sample spans 950,000 to 1,100,000 clones, about 75% being singletons. Source material: memory CD4+ T cells sorted from blood. Subset described: CD45RA-negative fraction. Receptor source: a man aged 18 to 29 in good health.

The chain joins TRBV7-3 to TRBJ2-1, with D possibly being TRBD2 (6 bases). Germline CDR1 and CDR2: SGHTA and FQGTGA. V gave up 4 bases and J gave up 5 bases, with 21 bases separating them. The CDR3 covers 17 residues. The CDR3 reads CASSSRGTHGGNNEQFF. Written as DNA, the CDR3 is TGTGCCAGCAGCTCCCGGGGGACTCACGGCGGGAACAATGAGCAGTTCTTC.

The chain is built from TRBV2 and TRBJ1-6, with D perhaps TRBD1 (6 bases). Trimming cost V 1 base and J 13 bases, with 11 bases left between them. Germline-derived CDR1 and CDR2 are SNHLY and FYNNEI. The CDR3 is 13 amino acids. The CDR3 here is CASSEERGRPLHF. DNA for the CDR3: TGTGCCAGCAGTGAAGAAAGGGGGAGGCCCCTCCACTTT.

There are many counts of this clone. The chain couples TRBV29-1 to TRBJ1-1; D uncertain. Looked up from germline, CDR1 is SQVTM and CDR2 is ANQGSEA. V was shortened by 7 bases and J by 7 bases, with 10 bases between the two germline ends. The CDR3 contains 10 residues. The CDR3 region has the DNA TGCAGCGCGATGGGTCTTGAAGCTTTCTTT. Translating gives CSAMGLEAFF.

This clone was detected ten times or more. The genes are TRBV12-5 and TRBJ2-7, with TRBD1 matching over 11 bases. The ends lost 5 bases at V and 7 bases at J; junction bases unmatched: 10. Per germline, CDR1 LGHNT and CDR2 FRNRAP. The CDR3 has 15 residues. CDR3 amino acids: CASGRTGGFRGEQYF. The CDR3 DNA reads TGTGCTAGTGGTCGGACAGGGGGCTTCCGAGGGGAGCAGTACTTC.

Notes on this clone: The sample contains more than one DNA sequence encoding this CDR3. The V call is TRBV29-1, the J call TRBJ2-7; D perhaps matches TRBD1 (7 bases). CDR3 size: 13 residues. Trimming took 5 bases from V and 2 from J, leaving 13 bases between them. In germline, CDR1 is SQVTM, CDR2 ANQGSEA. For the CDR3, the DNA is TGCAGCGTTCAGGGGGGAATCACCTACGAGCAGTACTTC. This sequence encodes CSVQGGITYEQYF.

The sample holds a few counts of this clone. The chain employs TRBV5-1 and TRBJ1-4, with 7 bases lining up with TRBD1. This CDR3 is built from 14 residues. Germline V gene data show CDR1 as SGHRS and CDR2 as YFSETQ. The V and J ends lost 4 bases and 7 bases, in that order; junction bases with no gene match: 7. The CDR3 region is CASSTTGLREKLFF. CDR3 nucleotides: TGCGCCAGCAGCACGACAGGGCTGCGTGAAAAACTGTTTTTT.

The V and J genes are TRBV27 and TRBJ1-5; TRBD1 agrees at 7 bases. CDR1 is MNHEY and CDR2 is SMNVEV in the germline V gene (reference sequence). V lost 6 bases and J lost 3; bases outside the gene matches: 8. The CDR3 length is 15 residues. For the CDR3, the DNA is TGTGCCAGCAGCCACGAACAGGGGAACAATCAGCCCCAGCATTTT. As protein: CASSHEQGNNQPQHF.

As for this clone: This specimen includes other DNA sequences encoding the same CDR3. The J gene is TRBJ2-5, the V gene TRBV13; no reliable D call. V lost 2 bases and J 0 bases, leaving 7 bases between the germline ends. CDR3 size: 14 residues. From germline, CDR1 is PRHDT and CDR2 FYEKMQ (reference sequence). Here the CDR3 reads CASSLRVYQETQYF. The CDR3 nucleotides are TGTGCCAGCAGCTTAAGGGTGTACCAAGAGACCCAGTACTTC.

The chain employs TRBV29-1 and TRBJ2-5, with D tentatively TRBD1 (5 bases). The germline CDR1 and CDR2 sequences are SQVTM and ANQGSEA. Between the trimmed V and J ends, which lost 4 bases and 1 base, there was a span of 13 bases. The CDR3 is 14 residues long. Written as DNA, the CDR3 is TGCAGCGTTGGTGGGCAGGGTCCCCAAGAGACCCAGTACTTC. Its translation: CSVGGQGPQETQYF.

The chain couples TRBV5-1 to TRBJ2-7, with 12 bases matching TRBD2. The V and J ends lost 1 base and 3 bases, in that order; junction bases with no gene match: 11. The CDR3 is made up of 18 amino acids. Germline-derived CDR1 and CDR2 are SGHRS and YFSETQ. The CDR3 DNA reads TGCGCCAGCAGCTTGTCTTCCCTAGCGGGAGGGGGACTCTACGAGCAGTACTTC. Translation gives CASSLSSLAGGGLYEQYF.

The chain is built from TRBV4-3 and TRBJ2-1; no clear D gene. The CDR3 contains 13 residues. V was cut by 4 bases and J by 6 bases, with 10 bases left in between. Germline-derived CDR1 and CDR2 are LGHNA and YSLEER. The CDR3 sequence: CASSRLGINEQFF. The CDR3 DNA is TGCGCCAGCAGCCGGTTGGGCATCAATGAGCAGTTCTTC.

This chain connects TRBV5-1 to TRBJ2-7, with a weak D call TRBD2 (5 bases). The CDR3 runs 12 residues. From germline, CDR1 is SGHRS and CDR2 YFSETQ. Trimming removed 4 bases from V and 6 bases from J, with 11 bases in between. The CDR3 nucleotides are TGCGCCAGCAGCCAGAATGCGGGCGAGCAGTACTTC. Amino acids: CASSQNAGEQYF.

This clone appeared a few times. The chain uses TRBV4-3 and TRBJ1-2, with a possible D match to TRBD1 (6 bases). Trimming cost V 0 bases and J 4 bases, with 12 bases left between them. CDR1 and CDR2 (germline): LGHNA, YSLEER. The CDR3 runs to 15 residues. DNA for the CDR3: TGCGCCAGCAGCCAAGAAAAGGGGGGGGCCTATGGCTACACCTTC. It yields the protein CASSQEKGGAYGYTF.

The rearrangement links TRBV7-9 to TRBJ1-1; D is possibly TRBD1 (5 bases). The CDR3 covers 13 residues. Trimming removed 2 bases from V and 8 bases from J, with 12 bases in between. Germline V lookup: CDR1 SEHNR, CDR2 FQNEAQ (reference sequence). The CDR3 spells CASSLQARGEAFF. For the CDR3, the DNA is TGTGCCAGCAGCTTACAGGCGCGGGGGGAAGCTTTCTTT.

The chain couples TRBV2 to TRBJ1-4; 7 bases line up with TRBD1. CDR3 length equals 14 residues. Germline V gene sequence: CDR1 SNHLY, CDR2 FYNNEI. V dropped 1 base and J dropped 10; count of bases not matched to a gene: 6. The CDR3 sequence: CASSEGGTALKLFF. In nucleotides, the CDR3 is TGTGCCAGCAGTGAAGGAGGGACAGCTTTAAAACTGTTTTTT.

The chain joins TRBV30 to TRBJ2-5, with D possibly being TRBD2 (6 bases). Germline V CDR1 and CDR2: GTSNPN, SVGIG (reference sequence). The CDR3 is 13 residues long. V dropped 3 bases and J dropped 4 bases, with 12 bases sitting between them. CDR3 bases: TGTGCCTGGAGCCTCACGGGGGTAGAGACCCAGTACTTC. Its translation: CAWSLTGVETQYF.

V and J are TRBV7-2 and TRBJ2-7; D might be TRBD2 (7 bases). The V end was cut by 3 bases, the J end by 0 bases, with 15 bases between. In germline, CDR1 is SGHTA, CDR2 FQGNSA. CDR3 size: 16 residues. Here the CDR3 reads CASSFRGGDSSYEQYF. In DNA, the CDR3 is TGTGCCAGCAGCTTTAGGGGGGGGGACTCCTCCTACGAGCAGTACTTC.

This chain uses TRBV5-1 with TRBJ2-5; TRBD2 agrees at 8 bases. CDR3 size: 16 residues. Germline CDR1 and CDR2: SGHRS and YFSETQ. Trimming at V came to 0 bases and at J to 5 bases, leaving 9 bases not matched to a gene. CDR3 region: CASSLGDGGRRETQYF. In DNA form, the CDR3 reads TGCGCCAGCAGCTTGGGCGATGGCGGGAGGCGGGAGACCCAGTACTTC.

This clone was recorded at least ten times. In the same sample, other DNA sequences code for this CDR3. V usage is TRBV2 and J usage is TRBJ2-2; 7 bases map to TRBD1. The germline V gene encodes CDR1 SNHLY and CDR2 FYNNEI. The CDR3 extends over 14 amino acids. The V and J ends lost 5 bases and 2 bases, in that order; junction bases with no gene match: 2. CDR3 bases: TGTGCCAGCAGTCGGGACAGAAACACCGGGGAGCTGTTTTTT. It translates to CASSRDRNTGELFF.

This clone appeared a few times. This chain links TRBV5-4 with TRBJ1-5; 8 bases match TRBD1. Germline V CDR1 and CDR2: SGHNT, YYREEE (reference sequence). This CDR3 comprises 13 residues. J gave up 7 bases and V 2 bases, and 2 bases lay outside the gene matches. CDR3 sequence: CASSFQGAQPQHF. DNA of the CDR3: TGTGCCAGCAGCTTTCAGGGGGCGCAGCCCCAGCATTTT.